This entry concerns a single T cell receptor (beta chain). This sample was included in a study of cytomegalovirus exposure and HLA in healthy donors. Study background: Early released data comprised 75 million to 100 million unique TCRs from HLA-typed donors.

The V segment lost 4 bases and the J segment 3 bases; nucleotides outside the gene matches: 9. This CDR3 spans 16 amino acids. The germline CDR1 and CDR2 sequences are MNHNY and SVGAGI (reference sequence). PCR was performed using 60 Vbeta and 13 Jbeta primers. Libraries were prepared by immunoSEQ multiplex PCR; TCRdb keeps only in-frame clonotypes and omits some of them. Its table records roughly 54,000 clones. The source of this sequence is a woman aged 25 to 39 in good health and CMV-seropositive. The sample consisted of PBMCs. The chain combines TRBV6-6 with TRBJ1-1; 9 positions match TRBD1. The CDR3 loop reads CASSSGTGIMYTEAFF. The CDR3 DNA sequence: TGTGCCAGCAGTTCCGGGACAGGGATAATGTACACTGAAGCTTTCTTT.